Listed below are T cell receptor beta chains from one sample, sequenced in a study of blood T cell repertoires in COVID-19. The data were produced by immunoSEQ multiplex PCR, yet TCRdb's version contains in-frame clones alone and is incomplete. This table holds about 240,000 clones, more than 75% found once. The sequencing input was PBMCs or T cells enriched from blood (not recorded which). Receptor source: a woman aged 40 to 50 with acute COVID-19. CDR3s include the opening cysteine and the closing phenylalanine or tryptophan. The order of the fields is CDR3 DNA, CDR3 protein, D gene, V gene, J gene, clone size. D genes are given only for firm matches. Only some rows state a clone size, as once, few, many or a class for expanded clones.

CDR3nt: TGCGCCAGCATCTCCATCACCCCGTCGCCCGGGACGGGAGCCTACGAGCAGTACTTC
CDR3aa: CASISITPSPGTGAYEQYF
d_gene: -
v_gene: TRBV10-1
j_gene: TRBJ2-7
abundance: -

CDR3nt: TGCGCCAGCAGTGGCGTGAGGGCCACTGAAGCTTTCTTT
CDR3aa: CASSGVRATEAFF
d_gene: -
v_gene: TRBV10-2
j_gene: TRBJ1-1
abundance: -

CDR3nt: TGTGCCAGCAGCGGGGGGACAGGGGCCCAAGAGACCCAGTACTTC
CDR3aa: CASSGGTGAQETQYF
d_gene: TRBD1
v_gene: TRBV7-9
j_gene: TRBJ2-5
abundance: -

CDR3nt: TGTGCCAGTAGTAGACAGGGGGACTATGGCTACACCTTC
CDR3aa: CASSRQGDYGYTF
d_gene: TRBD1
v_gene: TRBV19
j_gene: TRBJ1-2
abundance: once

CDR3nt: TGCAGCGTCCGGACAGGGAGGAGTTCACCCCTCCACTTT
CDR3aa: CSVRTGRSSPLHF
d_gene: TRBD1
v_gene: TRBV29-1
j_gene: TRBJ1-6
abundance: -

CDR3nt: TGTGCCAGCAGTTTGGGGCAGGGGAAGGGCTACACCTTC
CDR3aa: CASSLGQGKGYTF
d_gene: -
v_gene: TRBV12-3/TRBV12-4
j_gene: TRBJ1-2
abundance: -

CDR3nt: TGTGCCAGTAGAAAGTCGGCAGGAACCTACGAGCAGTACTTC
CDR3aa: CASRKSAGTYEQYF
d_gene: -
v_gene: TRBV19
j_gene: TRBJ2-7
abundance: -

CDR3nt: TGTGCCAGCAGAGGACAGGCCTATGGCTACACCTTC
CDR3aa: CASRGQAYGYTF
d_gene: TRBD1
v_gene: TRBV2
j_gene: TRBJ1-2
abundance: -

CDR3nt: TGTGCCAGCAGCTCCCGACAGGGGCGGAACTATGGCTACACCTTC
CDR3aa: CASSSRQGRNYGYTF
d_gene: TRBD1
v_gene: TRBV11-3
j_gene: TRBJ1-2
abundance: -

CDR3nt: TGCAGCGTTGAAGAGGCGGACTTAGTCGACAATGAGCAGTTCTTC
CDR3aa: CSVEEADLVDNEQFF
d_gene: -
v_gene: TRBV29-1
j_gene: TRBJ2-1
abundance: -

CDR3nt: TGTGCCATCAGTGAGCCGAAGACTAGCGGGAGTTGGGAGACCCAGTACTTC
CDR3aa: CAISEPKTSGSWETQYF
d_gene: TRBD2
v_gene: TRBV10-3
j_gene: TRBJ2-5
abundance: few

CDR3nt: TGTGCCAGCAGTTACTCCGGCCAGGGCGGCTACACCTTC
CDR3aa: CASSYSGQGGYTF
d_gene: -
v_gene: TRBV6-5
j_gene: TRBJ1-2
abundance: -

CDR3nt: TGTGCCACCAGCCTCGGACAGGGGTCCTACGAGCAGTACTTC
CDR3aa: CATSLGQGSYEQYF
d_gene: TRBD1
v_gene: TRBV15
j_gene: TRBJ2-7
abundance: -

CDR3nt: TGTGCCAGTAGTATCGACCGGGTGAACACTGAAGCTTTCTTT
CDR3aa: CASSIDRVNTEAFF
d_gene: -
v_gene: TRBV19
j_gene: TRBJ1-1
abundance: -

CDR3nt: TGTGCCAGCAGCTTAATGGAGATAGGGAGCTCCTACGAGCAGTACTTC
CDR3aa: CASSLMEIGSSYEQYF
d_gene: -
v_gene: TRBV7-9
j_gene: TRBJ2-7
abundance: -

CDR3nt: TGTGCCAGTAGTAAAACAGGGGCCCGCTCCTCCTACAATGAGCAGTTCTTC
CDR3aa: CASSKTGARSSYNEQFF
d_gene: TRBD1
v_gene: TRBV19
j_gene: TRBJ2-1
abundance: -

CDR3nt: TGCGCCAGCAGTATTGATGGCACTGGTGGAGGAAACACCGGGGAGCTGTTTTTT
CDR3aa: CASSIDGTGGGNTGELFF
d_gene: -
v_gene: TRBV5-1
j_gene: TRBJ2-2
abundance: -

CDR3nt: TGTGCCAGCAGCCAATGGGAAGGGGAAGAGACCCAGTACTTC
CDR3aa: CASSQWEGEETQYF
d_gene: -
v_gene: TRBV14
j_gene: TRBJ2-5
abundance: -

CDR3nt: TGTGCCGGAACAGGGGGCTCTGGTGGCTACACCTTC
CDR3aa: CAGTGGSGGYTF
d_gene: TRBD1
v_gene: TRBV12-3/TRBV12-4
j_gene: TRBJ1-2
abundance: few

CDR3nt: TGCGCCAGCAGCCCGGGACTAGCGGGAGCGGATACGCAGTATTTT
CDR3aa: CASSPGLAGADTQYF
d_gene: TRBD2
v_gene: TRBV5-1
j_gene: TRBJ2-3
abundance: -

CDR3nt: TGTGCTAGCAGCTTATCCCTAGCGCCCGACAATGAGCAGTTCTTC
CDR3aa: CASSLSLAPDNEQFF
d_gene: -
v_gene: TRBV7-7
j_gene: TRBJ2-1
abundance: -

CDR3nt: TGTGCCAGCAGCACCACCGGACAGGGGGCGCAGTATTTT
CDR3aa: CASSTTGQGAQYF
d_gene: TRBD1
v_gene: TRBV11-3
j_gene: TRBJ2-3
abundance: -

CDR3nt: TGTGCCAGCAGCCCCCCGGGACAGGGGGAAAGCACAGATACGCAGTATTTT
CDR3aa: CASSPPGQGESTDTQYF
d_gene: TRBD1
v_gene: TRBV7-2
j_gene: TRBJ2-3
abundance: -

CDR3nt: TGTGCCAGCAGCCACCTAAGGACAGTCACAGATACGCAGTATTTT
CDR3aa: CASSHLRTVTDTQYF
d_gene: -
v_gene: TRBV14
j_gene: TRBJ2-3
abundance: -

CDR3nt: TGTGCCAGCAGCCGAGTCGGACTAGCGGGAGGGTGGGTAGCCAAAAACATTCAGTACTTC
CDR3aa: CASSRVGLAGGWVAKNIQYF
d_gene: TRBD2
v_gene: TRBV7-8
j_gene: TRBJ2-4
abundance: -

CDR3nt: TGTGCCAGCAGCGAGGGCTTAAATGGCTACACCTTC
CDR3aa: CASSEGLNGYTF
d_gene: -
v_gene: TRBV7-9
j_gene: TRBJ1-2
abundance: -

CDR3nt: TGCAGCGTTTGGGGAAGGGGGCCGAGCGAGCAGTACTTC
CDR3aa: CSVWGRGPSEQYF
d_gene: TRBD1
v_gene: TRBV29-1
j_gene: TRBJ2-7
abundance: -

CDR3nt: TGTGCCAGCAGCCAACCGACTAGCGAGATAGAGACCCAGTACTTC
CDR3aa: CASSQPTSEIETQYF
d_gene: TRBD2
v_gene: TRBV4-2
j_gene: TRBJ2-5
abundance: -

CDR3nt: TGTGCCAGCAGCTCGACAGGGGGCATATCTAATGAAAAACTGTTTTTT
CDR3aa: CASSSTGGISNEKLFF
d_gene: TRBD1
v_gene: TRBV5-8
j_gene: TRBJ1-4
abundance: -

CDR3nt: TGTGCCAGCAGTGATGGCGGGAGGGCCCTCGATGAGCAGTTCTTC
CDR3aa: CASSDGGRALDEQFF
d_gene: TRBD2
v_gene: TRBV2
j_gene: TRBJ2-1
abundance: -

CDR3nt: TGTGCCATCAGTGGGACTAGCGGGAGGGCACTTAACAATGAGCAGTTCTTC
CDR3aa: CAISGTSGRALNNEQFF
d_gene: TRBD2
v_gene: TRBV10-3
j_gene: TRBJ2-1
abundance: -

CDR3nt: TGTGCCAGCAGTGCACAGGGGGCTGGGGCCAACGTCCTGACTTTC
CDR3aa: CASSAQGAGANVLTF
d_gene: TRBD1
v_gene: TRBV25-1
j_gene: TRBJ2-6
abundance: -

CDR3nt: TGCGCCAGCAGTGAACTAAGGATCAGAAGGACTGAAGCTTTCTTT
CDR3aa: CASSELRIRRTEAFF
d_gene: -
v_gene: TRBV10-2
j_gene: TRBJ1-1
abundance: -

CDR3nt: TGTGCCAGCAGCCAATCCGGACTAGCGGCAACCTACGAGCAGTACTTC
CDR3aa: CASSQSGLAATYEQYF
d_gene: TRBD2
v_gene: TRBV3-1/TRBV3-2
j_gene: TRBJ2-7
abundance: -